This passage covers 8 T cell receptor beta chains from one sample sequenced in a study of blood T cell repertoires in COVID-19. The assay was immunoSEQ multiplex PCR, and TCRdb's table has in-frame clones only and misses some. The sample gives around 260,000 clones, 80% to 90% of which show up once; under 4.5% is in the top ten. Sequenced material: PBMCs or T cells enriched from blood (not recorded which). The receptors were sampled from a man aged 30 to 45 with acute COVID-19.

V is TRBV7-2 and J is TRBJ2-3; no clear D gene. The CDR3 consists of 15 residues. Trimming left V 3 bases short and J 7 bases short, with 17 bases between. CDR1 SGHTA and CDR2 FQGNSA come from the germline V gene. CDR3 region: CASSLSLSLSYTQYF. DNA for the CDR3: TGTGCCAGCAGCTTGAGCTTATCGTTAAGCTATACGCAGTATTTT.

This rearrangement joins TRBV4-1 to TRBJ1-1; D is perhaps TRBD1 (5 bases). CDR1 and CDR2 from the germline V gene are MGHRA and YSYEKL. The V end lost 5 bases, the J end lost 10 bases, and 14 bases lay between the germline ends. This CDR3 region has 12 residues. The CDR3 reads CASSTRGLSAFF. CDR3 coding DNA: TGCGCCAGCAGCACCCGGGGGTTGTCAGCTTTCTTT.

The chain links TRBV25-1 to TRBJ1-6; tentatively, D is TRBD1 (6 bases). Germline assignment: CDR1 MGHDK and CDR2 SYGVNS. The V end lost 10 bases, the J end lost 6 bases, and 19 bases lay between the germline ends. The CDR3 contains 15 residues. CDR3 in DNA: TGTGCCACCCAGGCCGGGAAGGGGGTTAATTCACCCCTCCACTTT. Its translation is CATQAGKGVNSPLHF.

The V and J genes are TRBV5-1 and TRBJ2-3, with D hard to call. The CDR3 has 11 residues. The germline gives CDR1 SGHRS, CDR2 YFSETQ. Trimming took 4 bases from V and 4 from J, leaving 4 bases between them. The CDR3 DNA follows: TGCGCCAGCAGCGAGGCAGATACGCAGTATTTT. Protein: CASSEADTQYF.

The chain uses TRBV6-5 and TRBJ2-5; D not certain. Per the germline V gene, CDR1 is MNHEY and CDR2 is SVGAGI. The V end was cut by 7 bases, the J end by 4 bases, with 10 bases between. The CDR3 runs 12 residues. The CDR3 loop is CASKWRSETQYF. The CDR3 DNA reads as TGTGCCAGCAAATGGCGGTCAGAGACCCAGTACTTC.

This sequence joins TRBV10-3 and TRBJ2-5; 8 bases fit TRBD1. Losses at the gene ends were 10 bases for V and 1 base for J; bases not matched to a gene: 14. Germline values: CDR1 ENHRY, CDR2 SYGVKD. The CDR3 consists of 16 residues. This CDR3 is CATEAGQGGPQETQYF. DNA of the CDR3: TGTGCCACCGAGGCCGGACAGGGAGGCCCCCAAGAGACCCAGTACTTC.

The J gene is TRBJ1-4, the V gene TRBV5-5, with TRBD1 matching over 9 bases. CDR3 length equals 14 residues. The V gene's germline CDR1 is SGHKS and CDR2 YYEKEE (reference sequence). The V and J ends lost 4 bases and 7 bases, in that order; junction bases with no gene match: 5. CDR3 protein: CASSLGQGTEKLFF. As DNA, the CDR3 is TGTGCCAGCAGCCTGGGACAGGGTACTGAAAAACTGTTTTTT. Filled out from reference TRBV5-5 and TRBJ1-4, the complete variable domain reads DAGVTQSPTHLIKTRGQQVTLRCSPISGHKSVSWYQQVLGQGPQFIFQYYEKEERGRGNFPDRFSARQFPNYSSELNVNALLLGDSALYLCASSLGQGTEKLFFGSGTQLSVL.

The chain employs TRBV7-8 and TRBJ2-7; D might be TRBD1 (5 bases). The CDR3 length is 13 residues. The germline V gene encodes CDR1 SGHVS and CDR2 FQNEAQ. Trimming removed 3 bases from V and 6 bases from J, with 12 bases in between. Here the CDR3 reads CASSLPGPSEQYV. The CDR3 region has the DNA TGTGCCAGCAGCTTGCCAGGGCCCTCCGAGCAGTACGTC.